The clone carrying this T cell receptor beta chain has only a few counts. Antigen: not known. From live CD3+CD8+TCRalphabeta+ cells, four PD-1 and/or TIGIT subsets were sorted. These data come from a study of circulating CD8 cells and anti-PD-1 response in melanoma. General study results and limits: Replicates were generally not done for experiments. Clonotype sharing was highest between DPOS and TIGIT subsets.

TCR libraries were prepared from 15 ng of total RNA with the QIAseq Immune Repertoire TCR panel. One entry per CDR3 protein, called by TCRdb with MiXCR from the reads. The table has a few hundred distinct CDR3 sequences, about 15% seen once. Sequencing was performed on CD8+ T cells from PBMCs, taken at baseline or after one month of anti-PD-1 therapy (not recorded which). The origin of this receptor is a human donor with melanoma. The donor label of this sample is uncertain. Some clones in this sample may be carry-over from other donors' samples.

CDR3 region: CASSATGPAEAFF. CDR3 bases: TGTGCCAGCAGTGCGACAGGACCCGCTGAAGCTTTCTTT. The genes are TRBV2 and TRBJ1-1; D is perhaps TRBD1 (6 bases). V was shortened by 4 bases and J by 6 bases, with 12 bases between the two germline ends. Per the germline V gene, CDR1 is SNHLY and CDR2 is FYNNEI. The CDR3 has 13 residues.